These 2 T cell receptor beta chains were sequenced from one sample in a study of cytomegalovirus exposure and HLA in healthy donors. PCR amplification relied on 60 Vbeta primers (plus 13 Jbeta primers). TCRdb's table, derived via immunoSEQ multiplex PCR, lists solely in-frame clones and lacks some. The table has about 160,000 clones, about 82% seen once. Sequencing input: PBMCs. These receptors all come from a woman in her 30s in good health and CMV-seropositive.

The CDR3 DNA reads as TGCGCCAGCAGCTTGGGACTTCTTAGTGGGGAGCAGTACTTC. This encodes CASSLGLLSGEQYF. The rearrangement joins TRBV5-1 to TRBJ2-7; unclear D gene. V lost 0 bases and J lost 7, with 14 bases in between. Per the germline V gene, CDR1 is SGHRS and CDR2 is YFSETQ. The CDR3 spans 14 residues.

V usage is TRBV5-4 and J usage is TRBJ2-4; 7 bases line up with TRBD1. The CDR3 has 13 amino acids. The germline CDR1 and CDR2 sequences are SGHNT and YYREEE (reference sequence). The CDR3 sequence: CSVKGATKNIQYF. CDR3 bases: TGTTCGGTTAAGGGGGCGACCAAAAACATTCAGTACTTC.